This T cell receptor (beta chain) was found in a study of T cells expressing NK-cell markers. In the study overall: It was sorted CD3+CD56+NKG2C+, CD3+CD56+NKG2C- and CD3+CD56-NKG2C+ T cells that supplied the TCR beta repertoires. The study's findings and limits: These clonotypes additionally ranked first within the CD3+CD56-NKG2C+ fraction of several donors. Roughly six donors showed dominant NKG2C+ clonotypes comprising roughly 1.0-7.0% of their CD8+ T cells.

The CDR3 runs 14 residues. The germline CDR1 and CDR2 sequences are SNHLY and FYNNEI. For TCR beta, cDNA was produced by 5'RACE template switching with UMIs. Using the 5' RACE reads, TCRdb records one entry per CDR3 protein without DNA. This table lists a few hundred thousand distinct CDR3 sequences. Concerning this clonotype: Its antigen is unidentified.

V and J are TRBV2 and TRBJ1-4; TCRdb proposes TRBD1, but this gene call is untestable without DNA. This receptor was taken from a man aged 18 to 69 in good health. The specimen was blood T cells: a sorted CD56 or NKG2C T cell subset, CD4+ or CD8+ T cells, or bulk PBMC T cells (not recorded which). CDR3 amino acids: CASRTGTGYEKLFF.